The next 9 T cell receptor beta chains were all read from a single sample in a study of regulatory T cells in long-lasting Graves disease (dated by TCRdb to about 2021). The sample's time point label, decoded: newly diagnosed GD, antithyroid drugs for less than 3 months. For both TCR sequencing and RNA sequencing, RNA was extracted from PBMCs using TRIzol. Library preparation used multiplex PCR. Sequenced on an Illumina HiSeq 4000. TCR beta libraries were built with iRepertoire HTBI primers and Arm-PCR amplification of CDR3 regions. The public reads were quality trimmed at Q25 with fastp and then assembled into clones with MiXCR by TCRdb, keeping productive beta chains. Under each unique CDR3 protein, matching rows form one entry showing the most common genes and DNA. This sample gives roughly 380,000 distinct CDR3 sequences in total; roughly a sixth of them show up just once. 20% to 25% of the sample is taken by the ten largest.

The starting material was peripheral blood mononuclear cells (PBMCs), obtained at new diagnosis, from a patient treated with antithyroid drugs. The receptors derive from a female donor with Graves disease.

Many counts were recorded for this clonotype. The chain has TRBV12-3 or TRBV12-4 and TRBJ1-5; D is perhaps TRBD1 (5 bases). Trimming pared 6 bases from V and 4 bases from J, leaving 13 bases between. CDR3 length equals 14 residues. The CDR3 loop reads CASSLDILNQPQHF. CDR3 nucleotides: TGTGCCAGCAGCCTGGACATACTTAATCAGCCCCAGCATTTT.

This clonotype has a handful of counts. Just one base apart from a much larger clone, this may be a read error. The chain uses TRBV12-3 or TRBV12-4 and TRBJ2-7; the match to TRBD1 covers 9 bases. The CDR3 runs to 17 residues. The ends lost 5 bases at V and 8 bases at J; junction bases unmatched: 19. Written as DNA, the CDR3 is TGTGCCAGCAGTGCCCCCGGCGGGACAGGGATTCCCAGGAAGCAGTACTTC. This codes for CASSAPGGTGIPRKQYF.

A note on this clonotype: One base away lies a much larger clone, so this may be a sequencing read error. The chain has TRBV5-4 and TRBJ1-3; 8 positions match TRBD1. V dropped 5 bases and J dropped 1; count of bases not matched to a gene: 5. This CDR3 has 15 amino acids. The germline CDR1 and CDR2 sequences are SGHNT and YYREEE (reference sequence). The CDR3 spells CASRRDRWSGNTIYF. The CDR3 nucleotides are TGTGCCAGCAGGAGGGACAGGTGGTCTGGAAACACCATATATTTT.

The rearrangement links TRBV19 to TRBJ1-5; 8 bases line up with TRBD1. The V segment lost 6 bases and the J segment 3 bases; nucleotides outside the gene matches: 7. The length of the CDR3 is 15 residues. The germline gives CDR1 LNHDA, CDR2 SQIVND (reference sequence). The DNA of the CDR3 is TGTGCCAGTAGCACGGACAGGGACTTCAATCAGCCCCAGCATTTT. Its protein product is CASSTDRDFNQPQHF.

This clonotype was detected ten times or more. This sequence joins TRBV20-1 and TRBJ1-2; TRBD1 might be the D (5 bases). The CDR3 is 13 amino acids. Germline CDR1 DFQATT, CDR2 SNEGSKA (reference sequence). The germline V and J ends were trimmed by 4 bases and 1 base, with 10 bases remaining between them. The DNA of the CDR3 is TGCAGTGCTACCACAGGAGATAACTATGGCTACACCTTC. It translates to CSATTGDNYGYTF.

This clonotype appeared many times. The chain couples TRBV6-5 to TRBJ2-1, with a possible D match to TRBD1 (5 bases). Germline assignment: CDR1 MNHEY and CDR2 SVGAGI. The CDR3 runs 13 residues. The V gene lost 4 bases and the J gene lost 5 bases, with 9 bases spanning the gap. The CDR3 loop is CASSSQGDNEQFF. The CDR3, as DNA: TGTGCCAGCAGTTCTCAGGGTGACAATGAGCAGTTCTTC.

This clonotype was seen a single time. With a much larger clone just one base away, this may be a read error. The V call is TRBV5-1, the J call TRBJ2-3; 7 bases align to TRBD2. The CDR3 has 14 residues. With V trimmed by 7 bases and J by 0 bases, 5 bases remained unmatched. Germline CDR1 reads SGHRS; CDR2 reads YFSETQ. The chain's CDR3 is CASYTGGSTDTQYF. CDR3 sequence (DNA): TGCGCCAGCTACACGGGGGGAAGCACAGATACGCAGTATTTT.

This clonotype was seen many times. The rearrangement uses TRBV12-5 and TRBJ2-2, with D perhaps TRBD1 (5 bases). Trimming took off 4 bases at V and 6 bases at J, with 9 bases between the two ends. From germline, CDR1 is LGHNT and CDR2 FRNRAP. This CDR3 is built from 13 residues. The CDR3 spells CASGSGSSGELFF. CDR3 nucleotide sequence: TGTGCTAGTGGTTCAGGGTCGTCCGGGGAGCTGTTTTTT.

Ten or more counts support this clonotype. The rearrangement links TRBV5-1 to TRBJ1-2; possibly TRBD1 for D (6 bases). Deletions cut 7 bases from V and 6 bases from J, with 16 bases between. CDR1 and CDR2 from the germline V gene are SGHRS and YFSETQ. The CDR3 runs to 13 residues. The CDR3 sequence: CASRNPGENGYTF. CDR3 coding DNA: TGCGCCAGCCGAAACCCAGGGGAGAATGGCTACACCTTC.